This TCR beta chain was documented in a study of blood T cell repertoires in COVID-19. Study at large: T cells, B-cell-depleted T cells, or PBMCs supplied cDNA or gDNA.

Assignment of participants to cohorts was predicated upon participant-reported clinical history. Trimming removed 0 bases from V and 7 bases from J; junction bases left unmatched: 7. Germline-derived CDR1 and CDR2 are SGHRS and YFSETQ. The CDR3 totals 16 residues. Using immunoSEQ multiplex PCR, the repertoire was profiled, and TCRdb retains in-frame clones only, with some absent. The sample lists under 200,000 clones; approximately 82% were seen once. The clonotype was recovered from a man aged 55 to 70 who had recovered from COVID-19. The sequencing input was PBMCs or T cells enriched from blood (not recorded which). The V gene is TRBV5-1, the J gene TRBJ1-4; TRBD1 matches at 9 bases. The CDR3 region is CASSLAGRQGGEKLFF. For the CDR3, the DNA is TGCGCCAGCAGCTTGGCCGGGAGACAGGGGGGTGAAAAACTGTTTTTT.